This TCR beta chain was recovered during a study of graft-versus-host responses after intestinal transplantation. For the study at large: Multivisceral, liver-intestinal, or isolated intestinal grafts were transplanted into recipients.

Investigators plated 200,000 CFSE-labeled responder cells together with 200,000 irradiated stimulator cells labeled with violet dye. The junction had 13 bases not matched to a gene; V was cut back by 7 bases and J by 5 bases. Per germline, CDR1 SGDLS and CDR2 YYNGEE. The CDR3 contains 16 residues. This clone was counted only a few times. Assay: immunoSEQ multiplex PCR; the TCRdb copy retains only in-frame clones and omits some. The repertoire consists of around 2,000 clones, with 30% to 40% occurring once and the leading ten covering roughly a third. Study conclusions and caveats: Peak circulating GvH clone levels tracked with early post-transplant HvG declines. The recipient marrow held GvH clones, and some of them showed up first in ileum or blood.

The V call is TRBV9, the J call TRBJ2-2; 8 bases align to TRBD2. This sequence originates from a human patient who was an organ donor for intestinal transplantation. This sample comprised alloreactive CD8+ T cells from a mixed lymphocyte reaction culture, obtained before transplantation. Described subset: CFSE-low proliferating T cells sorted from roughly six-day pre-transplant mixed lymphocyte reaction (GvH or HvG direction). The CDR3 DNA reads as TGTGCCAGCCGGCCCCCCGGGGGGGCAGATACCGGGGAGCTGTTTTTT. Translated, it gives CASRPPGGADTGELFF. Full variable domain (missing parts from reference TRBV9 and TRBJ2-2): DSGVTQTPKHLITATGQRVTLRCSPRSGDLSVYWYQQSLDQGLQFLIQYYNGEERAKGNILERFSAQQFPDLHSELNLSSLELGDSALYFCASRPPGGADTGELFFGEGSRLTVL.